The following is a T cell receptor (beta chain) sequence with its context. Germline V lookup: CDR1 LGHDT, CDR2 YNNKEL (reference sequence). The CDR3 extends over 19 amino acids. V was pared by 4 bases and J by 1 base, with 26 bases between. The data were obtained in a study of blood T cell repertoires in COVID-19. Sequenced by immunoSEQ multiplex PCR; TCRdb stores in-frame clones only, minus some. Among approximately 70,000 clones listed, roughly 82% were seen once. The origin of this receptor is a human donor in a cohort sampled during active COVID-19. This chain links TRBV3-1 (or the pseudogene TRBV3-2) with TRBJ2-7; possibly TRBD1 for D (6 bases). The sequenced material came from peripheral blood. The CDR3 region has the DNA TGTGCCAGCAGCCCCAATGAGCCCATGAGGACAGAAGGGTCCTACGAGCAGTACTTC. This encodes CASSPNEPMRTEGSYEQYF.